This TCR beta chain derives from a study of T cell responses to AZD1222 COVID-19 vaccine. Findings of the study overall: Seropositive AZD1222 recipients at baseline numbered only 6 or 7.

In this sample, this clone turned up once. The antigen remains undetermined. The data were produced by immunoSEQ multiplex PCR, yet TCRdb's version contains in-frame clones alone and is incomplete. Of around 150,000 clones in the sample, about 90% are singletons; the top ten hold roughly 4.5%. The germline gives CDR1 SEHNR, CDR2 FQNEAQ (reference sequence). Between the trimmed V and J ends, which lost 1 base and 6 bases, there was a span of 10 bases. The CDR3 covers 13 residues. The sample was peripheral blood, taken on day 0 of MenACWY control vaccination. The receptor's source is an adult in good health. The V call is TRBV7-9, the J call TRBJ2-7; D is uncertain. CDR3 protein: CASSLGEWGEQYF. The CDR3 region has the DNA TGTGCCAGCAGCTTAGGGGAATGGGGCGAGCAGTACTTC.